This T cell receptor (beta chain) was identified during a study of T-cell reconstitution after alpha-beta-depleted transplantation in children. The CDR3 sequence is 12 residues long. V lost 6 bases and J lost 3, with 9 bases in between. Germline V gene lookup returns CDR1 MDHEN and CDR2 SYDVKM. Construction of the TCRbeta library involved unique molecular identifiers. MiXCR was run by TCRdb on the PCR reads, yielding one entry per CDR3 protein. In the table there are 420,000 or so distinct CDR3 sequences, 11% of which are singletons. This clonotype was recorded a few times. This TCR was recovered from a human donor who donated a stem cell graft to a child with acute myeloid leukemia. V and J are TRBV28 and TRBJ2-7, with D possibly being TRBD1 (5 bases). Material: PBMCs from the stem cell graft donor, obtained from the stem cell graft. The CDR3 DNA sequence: TGTGCCAGCAGGGACAATAACTACGAGCAGTACGTC. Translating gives CASRDNNYEQYV.